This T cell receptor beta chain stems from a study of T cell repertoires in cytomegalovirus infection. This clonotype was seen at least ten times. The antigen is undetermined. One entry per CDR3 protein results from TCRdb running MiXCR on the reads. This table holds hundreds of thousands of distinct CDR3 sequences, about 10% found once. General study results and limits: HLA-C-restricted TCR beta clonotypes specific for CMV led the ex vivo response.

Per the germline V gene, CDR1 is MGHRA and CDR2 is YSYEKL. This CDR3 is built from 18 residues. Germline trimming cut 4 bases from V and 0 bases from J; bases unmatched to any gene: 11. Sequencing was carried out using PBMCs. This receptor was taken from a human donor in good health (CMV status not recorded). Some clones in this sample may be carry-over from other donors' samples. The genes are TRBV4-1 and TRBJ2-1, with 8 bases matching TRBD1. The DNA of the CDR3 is TGCGCCAGCAGCCTCCTTGGACAGGGCCAGAGCTCCTACAATGAGCAGTTCTTC. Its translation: CASSLLGQGQSSYNEQFF.